This TCR beta chain was observed in a study of post-analysis software for immune sequencing data (dated by TCRdb to the mid-2010s). Some background on the complete study: Disease courses on record covered relapsing-remitting, secondary progressive and progressive-relapsing multiple sclerosis, though some patients had no subtype annotation. The multiple sclerosis patient repertoires were compared with approximately 11 previously published healthy control repertoires from donors aged 6 to 25 years. A subset of samples was prepared in parallel using single-end sample barcoding, then pooled and co-amplified after Illumina adapter ligation. The paper's findings and limits, for the study overall: Strong co-clustering of samples prepared in the same batch was shown by direct clustering with F measure, prompting a batch-effect correction. Normalized Chao1 diversity was significantly lower in multiple sclerosis patients than controls, suggesting substantial peripheral T-cell clonal expansion. Roughly 5 TRBV segments, including TRBV5-6, TRBV5-1 and TRBV20-1, were significantly more frequent in patients than controls. The multiple sclerosis patient group was slightly younger than the control group.

TCR beta repertoires were profiled from peripheral blood of roughly 13 young patients with multiple sclerosis to demonstrate the VDJtools post-analysis software. Multiple sclerosis patients were children and adolescents aged about 6 to 17 years. The protocol used for the library was PCR. The listed sequencing device is Illumina HiSeq 2500. To reduce PCR and sequencing biases, unique molecular identifiers were built into the TCR beta cDNA libraries. Roughly 500,000 cDNA molecules were obtained per 1 to 10 million input T cells, so each molecule approximated one T cell. The patient libraries were prepared and sequenced with the same protocol used for the earlier healthy control dataset. Samples belonging to the same batch were prepared together, multiplexed and sequenced on a shared HiSeq lane. The paper's data handling went like this. Raw barcoded reads were processed with MIGEC, discarding single-read molecular identifier groups before consensus assembly and CDR3 extraction. Clonotype tables were post-analysed with VDJtools, normalizing diversity by down-sampling all datasets to the smallest sample size. In repertoire overlap clustering, CDR3 amino acid sequences, but not nucleotide sequences, were matched to correct batch-related cross-sample contamination. TCRdb itself trimmed the public reads at Q25 with fastp, ran MiXCR and retained productive beta chains. Here each entry gathers all rows of one CDR3 protein and keeps the most common genes and DNA. The V and J calls reflect TCRdb's pipeline rather than the authors' work. The sample yields approximately 460,000 distinct CDR3 sequences; roughly 45% were counted once. Roughly 12% of the sample comes from the top ten.

This clonotype came up a few times. Its antigen remains undetermined. Base quality data are lacking; no much larger clone is found one base away. CDR1 MNHNY and CDR2 SVGAGI are derived from the germline V gene (reference sequence). The CDR3 starts with the cysteine, ends with the phenylalanine, and has 13 residues. Of the read, only the CDR3 DNA is kept; its 39 bases are in frame from base 1. Trimming removed 6 bases from V and 1 base from J, leaving 10 bases between the germline ends. The sample was blood. The receptor comes from a girl under 18 with multiple sclerosis. The chain was built from TRBV6-6 and TRBJ2-7, with the D segment identity uncertain. The CDR3 corresponds to CASSGDESYEQYF. The DNA reads TGTGCCAGCAGCGGCGACGAGTCCTACGAGCAGTACTTC.